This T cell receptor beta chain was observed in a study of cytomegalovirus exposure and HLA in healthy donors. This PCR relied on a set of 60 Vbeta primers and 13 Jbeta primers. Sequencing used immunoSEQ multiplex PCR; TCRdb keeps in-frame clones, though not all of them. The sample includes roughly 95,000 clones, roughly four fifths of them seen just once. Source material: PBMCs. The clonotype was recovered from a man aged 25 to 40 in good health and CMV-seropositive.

The chain's CDR3 is CASSLGLEGATYEQYF. CDR3 DNA sequence: TGTGCCAGCAGCCTGGGGTTGGAAGGGGCAACCTACGAGCAGTACTTC. The chain joins TRBV4-2 to TRBJ2-7; possible D gene TRBD1, 5 bases. Per germline, CDR1 LGHNA and CDR2 YNFKEQ. The ends were cut back, 4 bases at V and 2 bases at J, with 18 bases in the middle. The CDR3 length is 16 residues.